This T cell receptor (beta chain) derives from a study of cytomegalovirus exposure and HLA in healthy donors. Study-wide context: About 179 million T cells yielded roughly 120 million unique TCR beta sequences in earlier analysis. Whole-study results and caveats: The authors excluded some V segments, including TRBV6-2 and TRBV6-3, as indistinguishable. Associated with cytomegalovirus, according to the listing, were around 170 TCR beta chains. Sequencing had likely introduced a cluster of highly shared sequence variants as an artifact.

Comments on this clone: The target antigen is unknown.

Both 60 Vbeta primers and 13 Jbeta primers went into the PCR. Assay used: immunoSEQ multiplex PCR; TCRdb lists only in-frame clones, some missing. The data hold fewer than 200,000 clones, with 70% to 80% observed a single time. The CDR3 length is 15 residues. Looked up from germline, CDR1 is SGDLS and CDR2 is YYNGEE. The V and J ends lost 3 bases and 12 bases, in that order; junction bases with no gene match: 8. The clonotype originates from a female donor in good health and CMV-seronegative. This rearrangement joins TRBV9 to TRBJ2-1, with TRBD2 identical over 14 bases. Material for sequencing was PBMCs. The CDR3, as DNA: TGTGCCAGCAGCGCCCAGGGGACTAGCGGGAGTGGGCAGTTCTTC. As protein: CASSAQGTSGSGQFF.